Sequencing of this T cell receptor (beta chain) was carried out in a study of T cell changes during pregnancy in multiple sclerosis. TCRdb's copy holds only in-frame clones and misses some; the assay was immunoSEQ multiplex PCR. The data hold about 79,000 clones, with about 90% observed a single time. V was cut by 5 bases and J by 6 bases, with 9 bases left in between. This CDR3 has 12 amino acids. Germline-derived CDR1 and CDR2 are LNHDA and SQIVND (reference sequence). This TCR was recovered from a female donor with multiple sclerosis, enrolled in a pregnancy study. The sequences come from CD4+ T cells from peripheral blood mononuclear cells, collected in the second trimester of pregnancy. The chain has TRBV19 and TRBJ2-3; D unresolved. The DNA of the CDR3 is TGTGCCAGTAGTTTTCTCCGGGATACGCAGTATTTT. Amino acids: CASSFLRDTQYF.